This T cell receptor beta chain was identified in a study of blood T cell repertoires in COVID-19. Study-wide context: Acute-phase and convalescent COVID-19 samples originated in the United States, Italy and Spain. The cDNA or gDNA used as material had been derived from T cells, B-cell-depleted T cells, or PBMCs.

Source study methods: Reference gene primer amplification gave nucleated cell count estimates. TCRdb keeps only in-frame clones here, not all; method: immunoSEQ multiplex PCR. That table gives V, J and clone size, and the DNA gave D and trimming. This sample has 250,000 or so clones; around nine tenths occur once, and the top ten carry about 8.6%. CDR1 SEHNR and CDR2 FQNEAQ come from the germline V gene (reference sequence). There are 18 residues in the CDR3. Trimming stripped 4 bases from V and 2 bases from J, with 23 bases between. Sequenced input: peripheral blood. The sequence came from a man in his forties with active or convalescent COVID-19. This chain joins TRBV7-9 and TRBJ2-5; D may be TRBD1 (6 bases). The CDR3 here is CASSSPDRPGQEQETQYF. CDR3 nucleotides: TGTGCCAGCAGCTCACCAGACAGGCCGGGCCAAGAGCAAGAGACCCAGTACTTC. The complete variable domain, with remaining parts taken from reference TRBV7-9 and TRBJ2-5, reads DTGVSQNPRHKITKRGQNVTFRCDPISEHNRLYWYRQTLGQGPEFLTYFQNEAQLEKSRLLSDRFSAERPKGSFSTLEIQRTEQGDSAMYLCASSSPDRPGQEQETQYFGPGTRLLVL.